These 13 T cell receptor beta chains share one sample of origin, sequenced in a study of blood T cell repertoires in COVID-19 (dated by TCRdb to between 2020 and 2021). The library was generated by the immunoSEQ multiplex PCR assay. Held by TCRdb, this immuneACCESS table contains in-frame sequences only and omits some clones. Under half of the omission traces to an unresolved V gene where checked; the cause of the rest is unknown. The sample records roughly 410,000 clones, around 89% of which are singletons. The top ten clonotypes cover roughly 1.6% of the sample. Sequencing was carried out using peripheral blood. These receptors all stem from a woman aged 40 to 50 with COVID-19, enrolled during active disease.

CDR3 bases: TGTGCCAGCAGCCTGGACAGGGGACGAAACACCATATATTTT. Translating it yields CASSLDRGRNTIYF. This chain uses TRBV7-2 with TRBJ1-3, with 9 bases aligning to TRBD1. The CDR3 has 14 amino acids. Germline CDR1 reads SGHTA; CDR2 reads FQGNSA. The junction had 4 bases not matched to a gene; V was cut back by 5 bases and J by 5 bases.

The chain links TRBV14 to TRBJ2-5; perhaps TRBD2 as D (5 bases). The length of the CDR3 is 15 residues. V was cut by 0 bases and J by 4 bases, with 12 bases left in between. Per germline, CDR1 SGHDN and CDR2 FVKESK. CDR3 protein: CASSQDLGGRETQYF. In DNA form, the CDR3 reads TGTGCCAGCAGCCAAGATCTCGGAGGACGAGAGACCCAGTACTTC.

This sequence joins TRBV4-2 and TRBJ2-7, with 9 bases aligning to TRBD1. V dropped 1 base and J dropped 2; count of bases not matched to a gene: 3. Germline V gene lookup returns CDR1 LGHNA and CDR2 YNFKEQ. The CDR3 loop spans 15 amino acids. The CDR3 DNA reads TGTGCCAGCAGCCAAGGGGACAGGGCCACCTACGAGCAGTACTTC. It specifies CASSQGDRATYEQYF.

V gene TRBV18 combines with J gene TRBJ1-2; D might be TRBD1 (5 bases). Between the trimmed V and J ends, which lost 3 bases and 2 bases, there was a span of 13 bases. Germline V CDR1 and CDR2: KGHSH, LQKENI. The CDR3 loop spans 15 amino acids. The CDR3, as DNA: TGTGCCAGCTCACCGCAGGGTGTTGGGAACTATGGCTACACCTTC. Protein product: CASSPQGVGNYGYTF.

The rearrangement joins TRBV9 to TRBJ2-5; 11 bases line up with TRBD1. This CDR3 contains 15 residues. The germline gives CDR1 SGDLS, CDR2 YYNGEE. The V segment lost 4 bases and the J segment 3 bases; nucleotides outside the gene matches: 5. The CDR3 spells CASSRMGQGEETQYF. The CDR3 bases are TGTGCCAGCAGCCGGATGGGACAGGGGGAAGAGACCCAGTACTTC.

This sequence joins TRBV5-1 and TRBJ1-3; 11 nucleotides align to TRBD1. The CDR3 runs to 15 residues. Germline trimming cut 4 bases from V and 2 bases from J; bases unmatched to any gene: 2. Germline CDR1 and CDR2: SGHRS and YFSETQ. CDR3 amino acids: CASSLGQGAGNTIYF. DNA of the CDR3: TGCGCCAGCAGCCTGGGACAGGGGGCTGGAAACACCATATATTTT.

This sequence joins TRBV27 and TRBJ1-6; D is perhaps TRBD1 (6 bases). V lost 0 bases, J lost 6 bases, and 12 bases lay in between. Germline-derived CDR1 and CDR2 are MNHEY and SMNVEV (reference sequence). This CDR3 is built from 16 residues. The CDR3 DNA is TGTGCCAGCAGTTTATCTTCCGGGGGGCGTAATTCACCCCTCCACTTT. This encodes CASSLSSGGRNSPLHF.

The chain recombines TRBV6-2 or TRBV6-3 with TRBJ2-1, with 11 positions matching TRBD2. V was clipped by 2 bases and J by 4 bases; unmatched bases: 4. Germline values: CDR1 MNHEY, CDR2 SVGEGT. The CDR3 runs 16 residues. The CDR3 DNA sequence: TGTGCCAGCAGTTACACGCGGACTAGCGGGTACAATGAGCAGTTCTTC. The encoded protein is CASSYTRTSGYNEQFF.

This clone was recorded once. The rearrangement uses TRBV7-2 and TRBJ2-1; 12 bases agree with TRBD2. Germline V gene sequence: CDR1 SGHTA, CDR2 FQGNSA. V shed 2 bases and J 5 bases; nucleotides not matched to a gene: 7. This CDR3 comprises 17 residues. CDR3 in amino acids: CASSLTLLAGGNNEQFF. The CDR3, as DNA: TGTGCCAGCAGCTTAACCTTGCTAGCGGGGGGGAACAATGAGCAGTTCTTC.

The J gene is TRBJ1-5, the V gene TRBV13, with 7 nucleotides matching TRBD1. The CDR3 extends over 16 amino acids. CDR1 is PRHDT, CDR2 FYEKMQ, per germline (reference sequence). Unmatched junction bases numbered 4, after V lost 0 bases and J lost 2 bases. This CDR3 reads CASSLGSGQRNQPQHF. CDR3 coding DNA: TGTGCCAGCAGCTTAGGTTCGGGACAGCGCAATCAGCCCCAGCATTTT.

The rearrangement joins TRBV15 to TRBJ1-4; 7 bases fit TRBD1. From germline, CDR1 is LNHNV and CDR2 YYDKDF (reference sequence). Trimming at V came to 0 bases and at J to 8 bases, leaving 6 bases not matched to a gene. The length of the CDR3 is 15 residues. The CDR3 DNA reads as TGTGCCACCAGCAGAGATCGAGGCAGGGGGGAAAAACTGTTTTTT. Protein: CATSRDRGRGEKLFF.

This clone is a singleton in its sample. V usage is TRBV3-1 (or the pseudogene TRBV3-2) and J usage is TRBJ1-1; 8 bases are shared with TRBD1. This CDR3 is 16 amino acids long. Unmatched junction bases numbered 8, after V lost 4 bases and J lost 1 base. CDR1 and CDR2 from the germline V gene are LGHDT and YNNKEL (reference sequence). The CDR3 coding sequence is TGTGCCAGCAGCCCCCGGGACAGGAGGTGGAACACTGAAGCTTTCTTT. Translating it yields CASSPRDRRWNTEAFF.

V gene TRBV5-4 combines with J gene TRBJ2-1, with 11 bases aligning to TRBD1. Germline V CDR1 and CDR2: SGHNT, YYREEE (reference sequence). The V and J ends lost 2 bases and 9 bases, in that order; junction bases with no gene match: 10. This CDR3 has 16 amino acids. CDR3 in amino acids: CASSFPGQGAGGEQFF. The CDR3 DNA reads TGTGCCAGCAGCTTTCCCGGACAGGGGGCCGGGGGTGAGCAGTTCTTC.